A single sample gave rise to the 14 T cell receptor beta chains below, sequenced in a study of cytotoxic CD8 clonotypes in ibrutinib-treated CLL. Here immunoSEQ multiplex PCR was the method, and the copy in TCRdb shows in-frame clones only, minus some. In the table there are 29,000 or so clones, 55% to 75% of which are singletons. The sample here was PBMCs, taken after 24 months of ibrutinib treatment. These receptors were obtained from a human donor with chronic lymphocytic leukemia.

The chain is built from TRBV27 and TRBJ1-6, with D possibly matching TRBD1 (5 bases). CDR3 length equals 15 residues. Germline V gene lookup returns CDR1 MNHEY and CDR2 SMNVEV (reference sequence). Between the trimmed V and J ends, which lost 6 bases and 6 bases, there was a span of 15 bases. The CDR3 region is CASRGQWGLNSPLHF. The CDR3 region has the DNA TGTGCCAGCAGGGGCCAATGGGGCCTTAATTCACCCCTCCACTTT.

The CDR3 protein is CASSLQGIYEQYF. The CDR3 DNA is TGTGCCAGCAGTTTGCAGGGTATCTACGAGCAGTACTTC. This rearrangement joins TRBV28 to TRBJ2-7; a possible D gene is TRBD1 (5 bases). Looked up from germline, CDR1 is MDHEN and CDR2 is SYDVKM. The length of the CDR3 is 13 residues. V lost 3 bases, J lost 3 bases, and 9 bases lay in between.

The chain combines TRBV4-2 with TRBJ2-4; 9 positions agree with TRBD1. V trimming: 4 bases; J trimming: 1 base; junction bases outside the gene matches: 8. Per germline, CDR1 LGHNA and CDR2 YNFKEQ. This CDR3 has 17 amino acids. For the CDR3, the DNA is TGTGCCAGCAGCCGTCAACAGGGGGCGGAGGCCAAAAACATTCAGTACTTC. Residues: CASSRQQGAEAKNIQYF.

Comment on this clone: The same CDR3 arises from other DNA sequences in this sample as well. The V gene is TRBV5-1, the J gene TRBJ1-1; a weak D match, TRBD1 (6 bases). This CDR3 spans 13 amino acids. The ends were cut back, 3 bases at V and 1 base at J, with 7 bases in the middle. CDR1 and CDR2 from the germline V gene are SGHRS and YFSETQ. CDR3 nucleotide sequence: TGCGCCAGCAGCTCGGGACAGAACACTGAAGCTTTCTTT. It is translated as CASSSGQNTEAFF. Together with reference TRBV5-1 and TRBJ1-1, the CDR3 gives the full variable domain: KAGVTQTPRYLIKTRGQQVTLSCSPISGHRSVSWYQQTPGQGLQFLFEYFSETQRNKGNFPGRFSGRQFSNSRSEMNVSTLELGDSALYLCASSSGQNTEAFFGQGTRLTVV.

The CDR3 coding sequence is TGCAGCGGAGGGAGGCAGGGAAGGGGGGCTGAAGCTTTCTTT. Encoded protein: CSGGRQGRGAEAFF. The genes are TRBV29-1 and TRBJ1-1; D is perhaps TRBD1 (6 bases). The CDR3 is made up of 14 amino acids. The V and J ends lost 7 bases and 6 bases respectively, with 21 bases between them. CDR1 SQVTM and CDR2 ANQGSEA come from the germline V gene.

This clone was observed a handful of times. This chain connects TRBV5-6 to TRBJ1-3; maybe TRBD1 (5 bases). Germline assignment: CDR1 SGHDT and CDR2 YYEEEE. The germline V and J ends were trimmed by 1 base and 0 bases, with 8 bases remaining between them. This CDR3 has 15 amino acids. CDR3 amino acids: CASSLYRRSGNTIYF. CDR3 DNA sequence: TGTGCCAGCAGCTTGTACAGGCGCTCTGGAAACACCATATATTTT.

The V call is TRBV18, the J call TRBJ2-7, with D unresolved. Looked up from germline, CDR1 is KGHSH and CDR2 is LQKENI. The V and J ends lost 6 bases and 0 bases respectively, with 15 bases between them. CDR3 length equals 15 residues. CDR3 coding DNA: TGTGCCAGCTCCCAAAGGACGCCCGGCTCCTACGAGCAGTACTTC. This translates into CASSQRTPGSYEQYF.

This chain joins TRBV27 and TRBJ2-3; D might be TRBD2 (5 bases). This CDR3 has 14 residues. V shed 8 bases and J shed 0 bases, with 12 bases lying between them. Per the germline V gene, CDR1 is MNHEY and CDR2 is SMNVEV (reference sequence). The CDR3 bases are TGTGCCAGCGCAGGAGCGGCTAGCACAGATACGCAGTATTTT. Protein product: CASAGAASTDTQYF.

The V gene is TRBV7-8, the J gene TRBJ2-1; 12 nucleotides agree with TRBD2. There are 16 residues in the CDR3. CDR1 SGHVS and CDR2 FQNEAQ come from the germline V gene. The V segment lost 2 bases and the J segment 5 bases; nucleotides outside the gene matches: 4. The CDR3 region has the DNA TGTGCCAGCAGCTTATGGGCTAGCGGGGGGGACAATGAGCAGTTCTTC. It translates to CASSLWASGGDNEQFF.

This clone came up many times. The rearrangement uses TRBV27 and TRBJ1-1; D unclear. Germline CDR1 is MNHEY and CDR2 is SMNVEV (reference sequence). The CDR3 extends over 11 amino acids. Trimming stripped 8 bases from V and 4 bases from J, with 8 bases between. For the CDR3, the DNA is TGTGCCAGCGGGGTTGGCACTGAAGCTTTCTTT. Amino acids: CASGVGTEAFF.

The chain recombines TRBV5-1 with TRBJ2-2; the D is unclear. The CDR3 is 11 residues long. Germline V gives CDR1 SGHRS, CDR2 YFSETQ. The V end lost 2 bases, the J end lost 4 bases, and 0 bases lay between the germline ends. This CDR3 reads CASSFTGELFF. The DNA of the CDR3 is TGCGCCAGCAGCTTCACCGGGGAGCTGTTTTTT.

This clone was recorded at least ten times. This chain joins TRBV19 and TRBJ2-1; D might be TRBD2 (7 bases). V was cut by 3 bases and J by 5 bases, with 14 bases left in between. The CDR3 spans 15 residues. Looked up from germline, CDR1 is LNHDA and CDR2 is SQIVND (reference sequence). Here the CDR3 reads CASSIGGLEHNEQFF. Written as DNA, the CDR3 is TGTGCCAGTAGTATCGGGGGGCTTGAACACAATGAGCAGTTCTTC. The variable domain in full, completed from reference TRBV19 and TRBJ2-1, reads DGGITQSPKYLFRKEGQNVTLSCEQNLNHDAMYWYRQDPGQGLRLIYYSQIVNDFQKGDIAEGYSVSREKKESFPLTVTSAQKNPTAFYLCASSIGGLEHNEQFFGPGTRLTVL.

The gene calls are TRBV5-1 and TRBJ2-5; D is undetermined. Germline V gene data show CDR1 as SGHRS and CDR2 as YFSETQ. With 0 bases removed from V and 0 bases from J, the gap between germline ends came to 3 bases. The CDR3 is 13 amino acids. The CDR3 DNA sequence: TGCGCCAGCAGCTTGGGCTACCAAGAGACCCAGTACTTC. This codes for CASSLGYQETQYF. Complete variable domain (other parts from reference TRBV5-1 and TRBJ2-5): KAGVTQTPRYLIKTRGQQVTLSCSPISGHRSVSWYQQTPGQGLQFLFEYFSETQRNKGNFPGRFSGRQFSNSRSEMNVSTLELGDSALYLCASSLGYQETQYFGPGTRLLVL.

This chain uses TRBV7-2 with TRBJ2-6; possible D gene TRBD1, 5 bases. V was cut by 5 bases and J by 5 bases, with 22 bases left in between. Germline assignment: CDR1 SGHTA and CDR2 FQGNSA. CDR3 size: 18 residues. The CDR3: CASSPSDRRQSRANVLTF. In DNA, the CDR3 is TGTGCCAGCAGCCCAAGTGACAGACGACAAAGTCGGGCCAACGTCCTGACTTTC.